This T cell receptor beta chain is from a study of blood T cell repertoires in COVID-19. Turning to the study itself: Some COVID-19 samples were acute and others convalescent; all came from the United States, Italy and Spain. T cells, B-cell-depleted T cells, or PBMCs provided the cDNA or gDNA that served as material.

Germline V gene sequence: CDR1 LGHDT, CDR2 YNNKEL (reference sequence). V was cut by 1 base and J by 10 bases, with 19 bases left in between. This CDR3 region has 15 residues. Authors' methods: Estimated nucleated cell counts came from reference gene primer amplification. Clones were sequenced by immunoSEQ multiplex PCR, and TCRdb holds only the in-frame ones, with some missing. V and J calls and clone size are given by that table; D and trimming were obtained from the DNA. The table has about 230,000 clones, roughly 80% seen once; the top ten hold 7.5% to 9%. This chain links TRBV3-1 (or the pseudogene TRBV3-2) with TRBJ1-1; weak D call: TRBD1 (5 bases). Specimen: peripheral blood. The sequence derives from an elderly woman with acute or convalescent COVID-19. CDR3 DNA sequence: TGTGCCAGCAGCCAAGTTTCAGCTCTCAGGGTTGGAGCTTTCTTT. Amino acid sequence: CASSQVSALRVGAFF.